The 8 T cell receptor beta chains listed next were all sequenced from one sample in a study of cytomegalovirus exposure and HLA in healthy donors. The PCR was carried out with 60 Vbeta primers and 13 Jbeta primers. Sequencing used immunoSEQ multiplex PCR; TCRdb keeps in-frame clones, though not all of them. The sample holds some 110,000 clones, over 65% seen once. The material sequenced was PBMCs. These receptors all come from a middle-aged woman in good health and CMV-seropositive.

The chain is built from TRBV6-4 and TRBJ1-1; a weak D match, TRBD1 (6 bases). The V and J ends lost 6 bases and 3 bases respectively, with 11 bases between them. Germline CDR1 is MRHNA and CDR2 is SNTAGT. The CDR3 is made up of 13 amino acids. CDR3 coding DNA: TGTGCCAGCAGCCAGGGGAGGGACACTGAAGCTTTCTTT. This translates into CASSQGRDTEAFF.

The J gene is TRBJ1-2, the V gene TRBV9; 8 nucleotides agree with TRBD1. Per germline, CDR1 SGDLS and CDR2 YYNGEE. Unmatched junction bases numbered 2, after V lost 0 bases and J lost 4 bases. CDR3 length: 14 residues. Here the CDR3 reads CASSVGTGTYGYTF. The CDR3 DNA follows: TGTGCCAGCAGCGTAGGGACAGGGACCTATGGCTACACCTTC.

This clone has only one observation. This chain joins TRBV9 and TRBJ2-5; D is unresolved. Germline CDR1 and CDR2: SGDLS and YYNGEE. Trimming pared 4 bases from V and 4 bases from J, leaving 8 bases between. The CDR3 sequence is 12 residues long. The CDR3 region is CASSPNRETQYF. The CDR3 nucleotides read TGTGCCAGCAGCCCAAACAGAGAGACCCAGTACTTC.

The J gene is TRBJ2-1, the V gene TRBV7-2; 9 positions agree with TRBD1. The germline V gene has CDR1 SGHTA and CDR2 FQGNSA. The ends lost 1 base at V and 8 bases at J; junction bases unmatched: 9. The CDR3 length is 16 residues. The CDR3 sequence is CASSLVPGQGNDEQFF. The CDR3 nucleotides are TGTGCCAGCAGCTTAGTGCCGGGACAGGGAAACGATGAGCAGTTCTTC.

V and J are TRBV29-1 and TRBJ1-3, with D possibly TRBD1 on 5 matching bases. Germline V gives CDR1 SQVTM, CDR2 ANQGSEA. V was shortened by 7 bases and J by 0 bases, with 10 bases between the two germline ends. The CDR3 sequence is 13 residues long. The DNA for the CDR3 is TGCAGCGCGAAGGACAACTCTGGAAACACCATATATTTT. It is translated as CSAKDNSGNTIYF.

This clone occurred a few times. The chain joins TRBV28 to TRBJ1-3; the D gene is possibly TRBD1 (5 bases). V was clipped by 5 bases and J by 0 bases, with 8 bases between them. Germline values: CDR1 MDHEN, CDR2 SYDVKM. The CDR3 runs to 14 residues. In DNA form, the CDR3 reads TGTGCCAGCAGTACGCAGGGCTCTGGAAACACCATATATTTT. Its translation is CASSTQGSGNTIYF.

This clone came up a few times. The V gene is TRBV2, the J gene TRBJ1-1; TRBD1 matches at 8 bases. V lost 3 bases and J lost 10; bases outside the gene matches: 13. Germline V CDR1 and CDR2: SNHLY, FYNNEI. The CDR3 runs 15 residues. The CDR3 region has the DNA TGTGCCAGCAGTGACCGGGGACAGGCAAGTGGTGGAGCTTTCTTT. Protein sequence: CASSDRGQASGGAFF. Using reference TRBV2 and TRBJ1-1 for the parts outside the CDR3, the full variable domain is EPEVTQTPSHQVTQMGQEVILRCVPISNHLYFYWYRQILGQKVEFLVSFYNNEISEKSEIFDDQFSVERPDGSNFTLKIRSTKLEDSAMYFCASSDRGQASGGAFFGQGTRLTVV.

This clone was counted once. The gene calls are TRBV2 and TRBJ2-1; 9 bases map to TRBD2. With V trimmed by 2 bases and J by 7 bases, 3 bases remained unmatched. Germline lookup yields CDR1 SNHLY and CDR2 FYNNEI. CDR3 size: 14 residues. CDR3 sequence reads: CASSERLAANEQFF. The CDR3 DNA reads TGTGCCAGCAGTGAACGACTAGCGGCTAATGAGCAGTTCTTC.